The rows below give T cell receptor beta chains drawn from one sample of a study of blood T cells in healthy people across ages. TCRdb redid the calling of the 5' RACE reads with MiXCR, one entry per CDR3 protein. This table holds some 800,000 distinct CDR3 sequences, roughly 25% found once. This same sample was also part of a study on T cells of mothers and their children.

The source material was blood. These receptors all come from a boy aged 5-17 years in good health. The CDR3 runs from the conserved cysteine through the conserved F or W. A D gene is named only where the DNA matches it firmly. Expanded clones get a size class; other rows say once, few or many, or leave the size out.

-	TRBV20-1	TRBJ2-2	few	TGCAGTGCTAGACCACCGGGACTTTACTGGGGAGGGGAGCTGTTTTTT	CSARPPGLYWGGELFF
TRBD1	TRBV11-2	TRBJ2-7	-	TGTGCCAGCAGCCCCCGAGCCCGACAGGGCTCCTACGAGCAGTACTTC	CASSPRARQGSYEQYF
-	TRBV21-1	TRBJ1-4	-	TGTGCCAGCAGCACGGGCAACAGATCAACTAATGAAAAACTGTTTTTT	CASSTGNRSTNEKLFF
-	TRBV7-2	TRBJ2-7	-	TGTGCCAGCAGCTCCTGGATAGCGGAAATTCCCTACGAGCAGTACTTC	CASSSWIAEIPYEQYF
TRBD1	TRBV7-9	TRBJ2-5	-	TGTGCCAGCAGCACCGTCAGGGGGCTACGAGAGACCCAGTACTTC	CASSTVRGLRETQYF
-	TRBV7-6	TRBJ2-5	-	TGTGCCAGCAGCCCGTGTGGCACCCGTCAGCTTTTGACCCAGTACTTC	CASSPCGTRQLLTQYF
-	TRBV11-2	TRBJ1-3	-	TGTGCCAGCAGACTGGGGGGCTCTGGAAACACCATATATTTT	CASRLGGSGNTIYF
-	TRBV4-3	TRBJ2-1	few	TGCGCCAGCAGCCAGGTTGACGGGGCCACCTACAATGAGCAGTTCTTC	CASSQVDGATYNEQFF
-	TRBV15	TRBJ2-7	-	TGTGCCACCAGCAGAGAATCGGTGACCTACGAGCAGTACTTC	CATSRESVTYEQYF
-	TRBV6-5	TRBJ1-6	-	TGTGCCAGCAGCCAGACCGGGCCTCCCTCTCACTTT	CASSQTGPPSHF
-	TRBV27	TRBJ1-2	few	TGTGCCAGCAGTTTCTCAGGTGCCTATGGCTACACCTTC	CASSFSGAYGYTF
TRBD1	TRBV10-3	TRBJ2-1	few	TGTGCCATCAGTGGCACAGGGGGCTCTCAGTTCTTC	CAISGTGGSQFF
TRBD2	TRBV2	TRBJ2-3	-	TGTGCCAGCAGTCCAGGGAGACTAGCGGGGGAAATGTGGAGCACAGATACGCAGTATTTT	CASSPGRLAGEMWSTDTQYF
TRBD2	TRBV27	TRBJ2-1	-	TGTGCCAGCAGACCAGCGGGAGCTAACAATGAGCAGTTCTTC	CASRPAGANNEQFF
-	TRBV20-1	TRBJ2-7	few	TGCAGTGCCACACACTACGAGCAGTACTTC	CSATHYEQYF
-	TRBV21-1	TRBJ2-4	few	TGTGCCAGCCCGGGCCGTGGGGCCAAAAACATTCAGTACTTC	CASPGRGAKNIQYF
-	TRBV12-3/TRBV12-4	TRBJ2-1	few	TGTGCCAGCAGTCCCGATTTAATGATTGAGCAGTTCTTC	CASSPDLMIEQFF
TRBD2	TRBV19	TRBJ2-1	-	TGTGCCAGTTATACTAGCGGGACCTACAATGAGCAGTTCTTC	CASYTSGTYNEQFF
-	TRBV7-8	TRBJ2-5	few	TGTGCCAGCAGCCTAACGGCCGAGCTCTCTCGCGGGGAGACCCAGTACTTC	CASSLTAELSRGETQYF
-	TRBV4-3	TRBJ2-1	few	TGCGCCAGCAGCCGCGAAAGCTTGCCAGCTCGAAACAATGAGCAGTTCTTC	CASSRESLPARNNEQFF
-	TRBV5-1	TRBJ2-2	few	TGCGCCAGCAGCTTGCTGCCAGCACGTACGGGGGAGCTGTTTTTT	CASSLLPARTGELFF
-	TRBV18	TRBJ1-4	few	TGTGCCAGCTCACGAGGGAGGAGGGAAAAACTGTTTTTT	CASSRGRREKLFF
-	TRBV7-2	TRBJ1-2	-	TGTGCCAGCCGCGACCCGGGGAAATATGGCTACACCTTC	CASRDPGKYGYTF
-	TRBV20-1	TRBJ2-1	-	TGCAGTGCTAGTCAGGGGTGGAGTGAGCAGTTCTTC	CSASQGWSEQFF
TRBD2	TRBV12-3/TRBV12-4	TRBJ2-7	few	TGTGCCAGCAGTTTAAGTTCGGGACTAGCCCACGAGCAGTACTTC	CASSLSSGLAHEQYF
TRBD1	TRBV5-6	TRBJ2-5	-	TGTGCCAGCAGCCCGACCGGGACAGGGTGGCAAGAGACCCAGTACTTC	CASSPTGTGWQETQYF
-	TRBV5-5	TRBJ2-3	-	TGTGCCAGCAGCTTGGGGCAGCTACCGACAGATACGCAGTATTTT	CASSLGQLPTDTQYF
TRBD2	TRBV7-9	TRBJ2-5	few	TGTGCCAGCAGCTTTCGGGGACTAGCGGGAGTTGAGACCCAGTACTTC	CASSFRGLAGVETQYF
TRBD1	TRBV6-2/TRBV6-3	TRBJ2-7	-	TGTGCCAGCAGTTACAGGACAGGGACCTACGAGCAGTACTTC	CASSYRTGTYEQYF
-	TRBV6-5	TRBJ2-4	-	TGTGCCAGCGCCACAATAGCCAAAAACATTCAGTACTTC	CASATIAKNIQYF
TRBD2	TRBV29-1	TRBJ2-7	-	TGCAGCGTTGAATTCCCTAGCGGTTCCTACGAGCAGTACTTC	CSVEFPSGSYEQYF
TRBD1	TRBV30	TRBJ1-5	-	TGTGCCTGGAGTACAGGGGCCGGGTCTGGGCCCCAGCATTTT	CAWSTGAGSGPQHF
-	TRBV4-1	TRBJ2-2	-	TGCGCCAGCAGCCAGGCGGGGATCGGGGAGCTGTTTTTT	CASSQAGIGELFF
-	TRBV5-4	TRBJ1-1	few	TGTGCCAGCAGCTTGCTGGGGCGGACTGAAGCTTTCTTT	CASSLLGRTEAFF
TRBD2	TRBV20-1	TRBJ2-7	-	TGCAGTGCACCCCGGACTAGCGGATACGAGCAGTACTTC	CSAPRTSGYEQYF
-	TRBV7-8	TRBJ2-5	-	TGTGCCAGCAACGGAGGGGGGTCAGAGACCCAGTACTTC	CASNGGGSETQYF
TRBD2	TRBV10-2	TRBJ2-7	few	TGCGCCAGCAGTGGCCCTAGCGGGAGTAGGTACGAGCAGTACTTC	CASSGPSGSRYEQYF
TRBD2	TRBV7-2	TRBJ2-5	few	TGTGCCAGCAGCTTAGAAAGTAGCGGGAGTGGGGAGACCCAGTACTTC	CASSLESSGSGETQYF
-	TRBV4-3	TRBJ1-3	-	TGCGCCAGCAGCCAAGAGGACAGTAGATTCTCTGGAAACACCATATATTTT	CASSQEDSRFSGNTIYF
-	TRBV3-1	TRBJ1-6	-	TGTGCCAGCAGCAACCGAGGGTCACCCCTCCACTTT	CASSNRGSPLHF
TRBD1	TRBV29-1	TRBJ2-6	-	TGCAGCGTTGTGGACAGGGGGCCCAAAGGGGCCAACGTCCTGACTTTC	CSVVDRGPKGANVLTF
-	TRBV29-1	TRBJ2-5	many	TGCAGCGTTGAGGGCCAAGACGCGACGGAGACCCAGTACTTC	CSVEGQDATETQYF
TRBD1	TRBV10-3	TRBJ2-7	-	TGTGCCATCAGTGCGTGGGACAGTCACTACGAGCAGTACTTC	CAISAWDSHYEQYF
TRBD2	TRBV29-1	TRBJ2-7	-	TGCAGCGTGGAGGGACTAGCGGGAGTGTCCTACGAGCAGTACTTC	CSVEGLAGVSYEQYF
-	TRBV6-2/TRBV6-3	TRBJ1-2	-	TGTGCCAGCAGTTACTCGTCAGTTGGCTCGGCCTATGGCTACACCTTC	CASSYSSVGSAYGYTF
TRBD2	TRBV12-3/TRBV12-4	TRBJ2-7	few	TGTGCCAGCAGTATAACTAGCGGGGGCTACGAGCAGTACTTC	CASSITSGGYEQYF
-	TRBV7-9	TRBJ2-7	few	TGTGCCAGCAGCTTATCGGCTGACAGGTTTACCTACGAGCAGTACTTC	CASSLSADRFTYEQYF
TRBD1	TRBV28	TRBJ2-1	few	TGTGCCAGCAGAAGGGACAGAATCAATGAGCAGTTCTTC	CASRRDRINEQFF
-	TRBV4-1	TRBJ1-1	many	TGCGCCAGCAGCCAAGAGGGGGGTCGCACTGAAGCTTTCTTT	CASSQEGGRTEAFF
TRBD2	TRBV28	TRBJ2-3	-	TGTGCCAGCAGGGGAGCCCGGGGACTAGCGGGAGGGCGGGGAGATACGCAGTATTTT	CASRGARGLAGGRGDTQYF
-	TRBV6-2/TRBV6-3	TRBJ1-4	-	TGTGCCAGCAGTTATACAGTCGGGGCAGAAAAACTGTTTTTT	CASSYTVGAEKLFF
-	TRBV18	TRBJ1-1	-	TGTGCCAGCTCATATACCGGGACCAAGGCCACTGAAGCTTTCTTT	CASSYTGTKATEAFF
-	TRBV28	TRBJ2-4	few	TGTGCCAGCAGTTCCGATATCACTCTAGCCGGGAACATTCAGTACTTC	CASSSDITLAGNIQYF
TRBD1	TRBV2	TRBJ1-2	few	TGTGCCAGCAGCAGGGGGTTGGACTATGGCTACACCTTC	CASSRGLDYGYTF
-	TRBV5-1	TRBJ1-2	-	TGCGCCAGCAGCTTGGATTTGCGGCATAGCTATGGCTACACCTTC	CASSLDLRHSYGYTF
TRBD2	TRBV11-2	TRBJ2-1	few	TGTGCCAGCAGCCCATGGTCCGGGACTAGCGGGAGAAGGTCCTACAATGAGCAGTTCTTC	CASSPWSGTSGRRSYNEQFF
-	TRBV7-9	TRBJ2-3	-	TGTGCCAGCAGCTTATCGCAGGGCATAGATACGCAGTATTTT	CASSLSQGIDTQYF
-	TRBV4-3	TRBJ2-7	-	TGCGCCAGCAGCCAAGATGGGTTCACCGAGCAGTACTTC	CASSQDGFTEQYF
-	TRBV7-9	TRBJ2-7	many	TGTGCCAGCAGCTCGACATCGGGCGGCTACGAGCAGTACTTC	CASSSTSGGYEQYF
-	TRBV3-1	TRBJ2-4	few	TGTGCCAGCAGCCCGCGGGAAGCCAAAAACATTCAGTACTTC	CASSPREAKNIQYF